Sequencing of this T cell receptor beta chain was carried out in a study of T-cell memory formation after mild COVID-19. Background on the study: The study found TCR clusters largely donor specific. Study-wide findings and caveats: Memory from before infection featured some responding clones, which suggests cross-reactive memory joined. CD8+ contracting clones occupied EMRA, while CD4+ ones occupied mainly CM and EM.

This clonotype was detected only a few times. The antigen is unknown. The CDR3 runs 15 residues. Germline V gene sequence: CDR1 SGHRS, CDR2 YFSETQ. The junction had 2 bases not matched to a gene; V was cut back by 2 bases and J by 3 bases. TCRdb reprocessed the 5' RACE reads via MiXCR and lists one record per CDR3 protein. This sample has around 140,000 distinct CDR3 sequences, with approximately 25% found just once. Source material: PBMCs or a T cell subset sorted from them (not recorded which). The V gene is TRBV5-1, the J gene TRBJ2-1; 10 bases are a match to TRBD2. The TCR comes from an adult woman who had mild COVID-19 (a few samples of this study predate the infection). Cell type and time point are not known. CDR3 coding DNA: TGCGCCAGCAGCTTCGGGACTAGCGTCTACAATGAGCAGTTCTTC. Translating gives CASSFGTSVYNEQFF.